This T cell receptor beta chain derives from a study of blood T cells in healthy people across ages. A second PCR of roughly 7 to 11 cycles used a sample-barcoded 5' primer and a J-beta primer mix. Individual samples furnished no less than 2.5 million CDR3-containing paired-end reads apiece. Via MiXCR, TCRdb re-called the 5' RACE reads, giving one row per CDR3 protein. The sample lists over 1.5 million distinct CDR3 sequences, about 50% occurring once. Donors each provided roughly 9.6 milliliters of peripheral blood. V was pared by 5 bases and J by 1 base, with 6 bases of the junction left unmatched. Germline assignment: CDR1 MDHEN and CDR2 SYDVKM. The length of the CDR3 is 15 residues.

The rearrangement joins TRBV28 to TRBJ2-7, with TRBD1 identical over 9 bases. Source material: blood. The TCR originated in a woman aged 40-49 years in good health. In nucleotides, the CDR3 is TGTGCCAGCAGTCGGGGGACAGGGCCATCCTACGAGCAGTACTTC. It yields the protein CASSRGTGPSYEQYF.